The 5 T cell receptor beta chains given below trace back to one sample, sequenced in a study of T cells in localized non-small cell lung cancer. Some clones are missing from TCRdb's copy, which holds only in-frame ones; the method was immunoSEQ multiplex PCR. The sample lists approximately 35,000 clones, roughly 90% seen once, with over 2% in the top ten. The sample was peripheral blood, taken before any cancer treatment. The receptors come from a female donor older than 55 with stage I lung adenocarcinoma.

This CDR3 reads CASSLAYSNQPQHF. The DNA of the CDR3 is TGTGCCAGCAGCTTAGCTTATAGCAATCAGCCCCAGCATTTT. The chain employs TRBV7-8 and TRBJ1-5, with D unresolved. The CDR3 loop spans 14 amino acids. The germline V and J ends were trimmed by 0 bases and 0 bases, with 3 bases remaining between them. Per the germline V gene, CDR1 is SGHVS and CDR2 is FQNEAQ.

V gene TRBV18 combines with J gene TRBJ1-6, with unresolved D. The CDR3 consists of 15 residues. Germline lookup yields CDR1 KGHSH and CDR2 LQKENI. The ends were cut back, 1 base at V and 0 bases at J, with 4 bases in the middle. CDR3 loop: CASSPQSSYNSPLHF. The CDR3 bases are TGTGCCAGCTCACCACAGAGCTCCTATAATTCACCCCTCCACTTT.

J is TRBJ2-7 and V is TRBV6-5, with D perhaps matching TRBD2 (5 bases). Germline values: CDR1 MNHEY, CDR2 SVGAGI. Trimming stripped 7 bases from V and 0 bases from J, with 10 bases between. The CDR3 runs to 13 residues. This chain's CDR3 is CASKRRSSYEQYF. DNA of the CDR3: TGTGCCAGCAAGAGGAGGAGCTCCTACGAGCAGTACTTC.

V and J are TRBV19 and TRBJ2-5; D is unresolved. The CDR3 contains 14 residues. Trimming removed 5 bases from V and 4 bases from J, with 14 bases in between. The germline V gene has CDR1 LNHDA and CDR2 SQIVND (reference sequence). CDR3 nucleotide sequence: TGTGCCAGTAGTTCAAATCAAGGACGAGAGACCCAGTACTTC. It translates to CASSSNQGRETQYF.

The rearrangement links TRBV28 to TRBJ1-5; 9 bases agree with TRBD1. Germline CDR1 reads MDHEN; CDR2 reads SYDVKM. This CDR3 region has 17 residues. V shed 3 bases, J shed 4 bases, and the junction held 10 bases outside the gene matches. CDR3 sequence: CASSFSRQGVMNQPQHF. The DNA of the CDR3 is TGTGCCAGCAGTTTTTCCCGACAGGGGGTCATGAATCAGCCCCAGCATTTT.